This T cell receptor (beta chain) was captured in a study of blood T cell repertoires in COVID-19. In the source study's methods: Estimates of nucleated cell counts were drawn from the amplification of reference gene primers. Measured with immunoSEQ multiplex PCR; TCRdb has only the in-frame clones, and not every one. V, J and clone size reflect that table, while D and trimming were determined from the DNA. Of about 220,000 clones listed, just under 85% are singletons. The germline V and J ends were trimmed by 0 bases and 7 bases, with 16 bases remaining between them. The CDR3 consists of 16 residues. Germline V lookup: CDR1 MNHNS, CDR2 SASEGT.

The V call is TRBV6-1, the J call TRBJ1-5; no clear D. This clonotype was obtained from a woman in her thirties or forties with acute COVID-19. Material: PBMCs or T cells enriched from blood (not recorded which). The chain's CDR3 is CASSEALGQMGQPQHF. In DNA form, the CDR3 reads TGTGCCAGCAGTGAAGCGCTTGGGCAAATGGGCCAGCCCCAGCATTTT.